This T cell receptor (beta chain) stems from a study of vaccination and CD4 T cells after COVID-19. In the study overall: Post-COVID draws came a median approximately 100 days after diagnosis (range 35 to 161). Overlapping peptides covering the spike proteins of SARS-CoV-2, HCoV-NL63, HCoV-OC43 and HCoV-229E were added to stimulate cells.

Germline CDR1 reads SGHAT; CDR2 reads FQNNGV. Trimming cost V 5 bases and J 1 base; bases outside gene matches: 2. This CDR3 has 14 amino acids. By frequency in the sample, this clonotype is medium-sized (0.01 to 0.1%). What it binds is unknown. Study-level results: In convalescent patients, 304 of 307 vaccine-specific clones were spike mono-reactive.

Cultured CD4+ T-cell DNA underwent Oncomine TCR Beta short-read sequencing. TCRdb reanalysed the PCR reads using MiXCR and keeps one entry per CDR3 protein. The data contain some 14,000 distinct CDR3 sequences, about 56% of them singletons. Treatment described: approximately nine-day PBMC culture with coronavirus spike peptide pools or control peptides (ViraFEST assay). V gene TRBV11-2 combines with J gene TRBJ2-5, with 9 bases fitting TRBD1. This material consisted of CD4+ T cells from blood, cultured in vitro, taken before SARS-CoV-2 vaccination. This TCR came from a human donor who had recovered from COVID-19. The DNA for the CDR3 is TGTGCCAGCAGCACGACAGGGGGCCAAGAGACCCAGTACTTC. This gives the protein CASSTTGGQETQYF.